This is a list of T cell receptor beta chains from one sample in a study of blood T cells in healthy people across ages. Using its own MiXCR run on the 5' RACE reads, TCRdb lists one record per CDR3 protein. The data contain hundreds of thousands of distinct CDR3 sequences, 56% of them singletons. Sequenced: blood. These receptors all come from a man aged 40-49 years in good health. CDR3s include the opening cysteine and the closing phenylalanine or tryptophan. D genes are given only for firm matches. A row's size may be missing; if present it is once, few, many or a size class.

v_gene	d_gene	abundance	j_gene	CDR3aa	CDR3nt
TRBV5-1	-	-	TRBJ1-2	CASSLAVGSSGYTF	TGCGCCAGCAGCTTGGCCGTCGGTTCATCTGGCTACACCTTC
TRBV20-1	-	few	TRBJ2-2	CSAGGFTTTGELFF	TGCAGTGCTGGAGGTTTTACTACAACCGGGGAGCTGTTTTTT
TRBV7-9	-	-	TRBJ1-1	CASSFERVGTEAFF	TGTGCCAGCAGCTTTGAGAGGGTCGGCACTGAAGCTTTCTTT
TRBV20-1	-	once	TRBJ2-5	CSARDWDQETQYF	TGCAGTGCTAGAGATTGGGACCAAGAGACCCAGTACTTC
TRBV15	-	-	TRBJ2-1	CATSRDQAGSDEQFF	TGTGCCACCAGCAGAGATCAAGCAGGGAGCGATGAGCAGTTCTTC
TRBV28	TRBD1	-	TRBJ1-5	CASTRDRRYQPQHF	TGTGCCAGCACTAGGGACAGGCGTTATCAGCCCCAGCATTTT
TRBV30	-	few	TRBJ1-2	CAWTRAYGYTF	TGTGCCTGGACCCGGGCCTATGGCTACACCTTC
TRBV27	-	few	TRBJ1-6	CASTRSSYNSPLHF	TGTGCCAGCACCAGGAGCTCCTATAATTCACCCCTCCACTTT
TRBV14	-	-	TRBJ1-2	CASSSVTKTYGYTF	TGTGCCAGCAGCAGCGTGACAAAGACTTATGGCTACACCTTC
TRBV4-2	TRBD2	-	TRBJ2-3	CVSSQAGKLAGGPDTQYF	TGTGTCAGCAGCCAGGCCGGGAAACTAGCGGGGGGTCCAGATACGCAGTATTTT
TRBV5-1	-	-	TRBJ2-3	CASSLGTLTDTQYF	TGCGCCAGCAGCTTGGGGACCCTCACAGATACGCAGTATTTT
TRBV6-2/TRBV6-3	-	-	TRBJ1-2	CASSDADSDGYTF	TGTGCCAGCAGTGACGCAGACTCGGATGGCTACACCTTC
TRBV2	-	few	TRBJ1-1	CASSGGRIAEAFF	TGTGCCAGCAGTGGGGGGCGGATTGCCGAAGCTTTCTTT
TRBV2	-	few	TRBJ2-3	CASSDGRLVTDTQYF	TGTGCCAGCAGTGATGGCAGGCTAGTCACAGATACGCAGTATTTT
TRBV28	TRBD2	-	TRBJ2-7	CASSQTSGPYEQYF	TGTGCCAGCAGCCAGACTAGCGGGCCGTACGAGCAGTACTTC
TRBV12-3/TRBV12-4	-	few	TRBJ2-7	CASSLLGQTKIYEQYF	TGTGCCAGCAGTTTATTAGGACAGACCAAGATCTACGAGCAGTACTTC
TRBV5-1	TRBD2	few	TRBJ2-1	CASSRLAGYNEQFF	TGTGCCAGCAGCCGCCTAGCGGGGTACAATGAGCAGTTCTTC
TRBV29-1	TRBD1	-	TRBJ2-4	CSVEAWGQVLSAKNIQYF	TGCAGCGTTGAGGCTTGGGGACAGGTTTTATCAGCCAAAAACATTCAGTACTTC
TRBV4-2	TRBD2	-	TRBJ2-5	CASSQATGRAGGETQYF	TGTGCCAGCAGCCAAGCAACGGGAAGGGCGGGAGGAGAGACCCAGTACTTC
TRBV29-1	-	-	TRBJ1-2	CSVEDRATSHGYTF	TGCAGCGTTGAAGATCGTGCAACTAGTCATGGCTACACCTTC
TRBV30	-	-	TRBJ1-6	CAWRGLGPNNSPLHF	TGTGCCTGGAGGGGATTGGGGCCGAATAATTCACCCCTCCACTTT
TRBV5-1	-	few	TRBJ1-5	CASSPRMDGQPQHF	TGCGCCAGCAGCCCCCGGATGGATGGGCAGCCCCAGCATTTT
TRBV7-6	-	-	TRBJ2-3	CASSTIGASTDTQYF	TGTGCCAGCAGTACGATCGGGGCTAGCACAGATACGCAGTATTTT
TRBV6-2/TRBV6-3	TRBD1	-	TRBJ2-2	CASTMGQFGELFF	TGTGCCAGCACCATGGGACAGTTCGGGGAGCTGTTTTTT
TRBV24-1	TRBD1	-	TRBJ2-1	CATSDPLDRAVNEQFF	TGTGCCACCAGTGATCCCCTAGACAGGGCGGTCAATGAGCAGTTCTTC
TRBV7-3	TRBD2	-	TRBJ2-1	CASSTDGGALGNEQFF	TGTGCCAGCAGCACCGACGGGGGGGCCTTGGGCAATGAGCAGTTCTTC
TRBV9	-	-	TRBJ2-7	CASSVGRVNNEQYF	TGTGCCAGCAGCGTAGGCAGGGTCAACAATGAGCAGTACTTC
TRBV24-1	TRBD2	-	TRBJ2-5	CATSTPLAAQETQYF	TGTGCCACCAGTACACCGCTAGCGGCCCAAGAGACCCAGTACTTC
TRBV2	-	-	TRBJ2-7	CASSYDYNEQYF	TGTGCCAGCAGTTACGATTACAATGAGCAGTACTTC
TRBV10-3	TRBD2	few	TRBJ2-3	CATDRNLAGGTRSTDTQYF	TGTGCCACCGACCGAAACCTAGCGGGAGGGACCCGTTCCACAGATACGCAGTATTTT
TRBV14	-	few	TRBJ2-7	CASSQVRDYEQYF	TGTGCCAGCAGCCAGGTCAGGGACTACGAGCAGTACTTC
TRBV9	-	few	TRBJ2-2	CASSPRPERELFF	TGTGCCAGCAGCCCGAGGCCCGAACGGGAGCTGTTTTTT
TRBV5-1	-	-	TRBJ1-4	CASSLEGRNEKLFF	TGCGCCAGCAGCTTGGAGGGAAGAAATGAAAAACTGTTTTTT
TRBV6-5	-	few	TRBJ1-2	CASSQQGFRDYGYTF	TGTGCCAGCAGTCAACAGGGATTCAGGGACTATGGCTACACCTTC
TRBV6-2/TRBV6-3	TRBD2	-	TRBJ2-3	CASSRTSGRSDTQYF	TGTGCCAGCAGTCGGACTAGCGGGAGGTCAGATACGCAGTATTTT
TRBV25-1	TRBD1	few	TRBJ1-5	CASQGTGQNQPQHF	TGTGCCAGCCAGGGGACAGGGCAAAATCAGCCCCAGCATTTT
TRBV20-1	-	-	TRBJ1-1	CSASLQPWTEAFF	TGCAGTGCTAGTCTCCAGCCATGGACTGAAGCTTTCTTT
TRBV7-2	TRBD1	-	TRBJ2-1	CASRQGAQGVNEQFF	TGTGCCAGCAGACAAGGGGCCCAGGGGGTCAATGAGCAGTTCTTC
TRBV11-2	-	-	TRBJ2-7	CASSPGVAVYEQYF	TGTGCCAGCAGCCCCGGGGTAGCGGTTTACGAGCAGTACTTC
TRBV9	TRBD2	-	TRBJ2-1	CASSRTGTSVCEQFF	TGTGCCAGCAGCAGAACCGGGACTAGCGTTTGTGAGCAGTTCTTC
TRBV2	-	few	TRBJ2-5	CASNRDPGKTQYF	TGTGCCAGCAACCGGGACCCTGGAAAGACCCAGTACTTC
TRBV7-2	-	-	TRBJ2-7	CASSKGVGGIAYEQYF	TGTGCCAGCAGCAAAGGGGTTGGCGGGATCGCCTACGAGCAGTACTTC